Following are 3 T cell receptor beta chains from one sample sequenced in a study of T cells in Graves' hyperthyroidism and ophthalmopathy. There were TCR beta CDR3 regions amplified from RNA transcripts. The HTBI set primed first-round TCR CDR3 RT-PCR. MiXCR was run by TCRdb on the multiplex PCR reads, yielding one entry per CDR3 protein. The sample holds around 290,000 distinct CDR3 sequences; over 15% are singletons and the top ten take approximately 60%. What was sequenced was blood. The receptors were sampled from an older woman with Graves' ophthalmopathy.

This clonotype was seen at least ten times. V usage is TRBV20-1 and J usage is TRBJ2-7; TRBD2 aligns across 10 bases. Germline V gene sequence: CDR1 DFQATT, CDR2 SNEGSKA (reference sequence). Unmatched junction bases numbered 8, after V lost 0 bases and J lost 6 bases. The CDR3 consists of 15 residues. CDR3 bases: TGCAGTGCTAGAGAGTGGGCTAGCGGGAGTCGCGAGCAGTACTTC. Amino acids: CSAREWASGSREQYF.

In this sample, this clonotype turned up many times. The chain combines TRBV6-1 with TRBJ2-2, with TRBD2 identical over 8 bases. CDR3 length: 14 residues. The germline V gene has CDR1 MNHNS and CDR2 SASEGT. The trim removed 6 bases at V and 6 bases at J, leaving 6 bases unmatched. The CDR3 region is CASRAGTRSGELFF. In DNA, the CDR3 is TGTGCCAGCAGAGCCGGGACTAGGTCCGGGGAGCTGTTTTTT.

This clonotype was seen ten or more times. The chain is built from TRBV7-3 and TRBJ2-3; TRBD2 matches at 8 bases. CDR3 length: 14 residues. V lost 5 bases, J lost 0 bases, and 1 base stayed unmatched. CDR1 and CDR2 (germline): SGHTA, FQGTGA. CDR3 DNA: TGTGCCAGCAGCACTAGCGGTAGCACAGATACGCAGTATTTT. Encoded protein: CASSTSGSTDTQYF.